The 7 T cell receptor beta chains listed next were all sequenced from one sample in a study of blood T cell repertoires in COVID-19. TCRdb keeps only in-frame clones here, not all; method: immunoSEQ multiplex PCR. This sample has a few hundred thousand clones, with roughly 84% found just once. What was sequenced was peripheral blood. Receptors were obtained from a man aged 45-60 years who had recovered from COVID-19.

This rearrangement joins TRBV4-1 to TRBJ2-7; 14 bases are shared with TRBD2. CDR3 length: 17 amino acids. The junction had 5 bases not matched to a gene; V was cut back by 1 base and J by 3 bases. CDR1 and CDR2 from the germline V gene are MGHRA and YSYEKL. The CDR3 is CASSQVPGLAGDYEQYF. For the CDR3, the DNA is TGCGCCAGCAGCCAAGTGCCGGGACTAGCGGGGGACTACGAGCAGTACTTC.

The genes are TRBV29-1 and TRBJ2-7, with D possibly being TRBD1 (6 bases). CDR3 length equals 11 residues. V lost 4 bases and J 5 bases, leaving 9 bases between the germline ends. CDR1 and CDR2 from the germline V gene are SQVTM and ANQGSEA. The CDR3 sequence is CSVARGNEQYF. The CDR3 nucleotides are TGCAGCGTTGCCAGGGGAAACGAGCAGTACTTC.

The gene calls are TRBV5-1 and TRBJ2-2; D is possibly TRBD1 (6 bases). Trimming cost V 2 bases and J 6 bases, with 17 bases left between them. The CDR3 sequence is 16 residues long. CDR1 SGHRS and CDR2 YFSETQ come from the germline V gene. The CDR3 DNA reads as TGCGCCAGCAGCTTAAGGACAGCATACAAACCCGGGGAGCTGTTTTTT. It specifies CASSLRTAYKPGELFF.

V and J are TRBV19 and TRBJ2-5; 9 positions agree with TRBD2. V lost 9 bases to trimming and J lost 5 bases; unmatched junction nucleotides: 7. CDR1 LNHDA and CDR2 SQIVND come from the germline V gene (reference sequence). This CDR3 spans 13 amino acids. DNA for the CDR3: TGTGCCAGCACAAGTAGCGGGAGTGAGACCCAGTACTTC. This translates into CASTSSGSETQYF.

V is TRBV2 and J is TRBJ1-5; possible D gene TRBD1, 6 bases. CDR3 length equals 14 residues. V lost 8 bases, J lost 3 bases, and 14 bases lay in between. Germline V gene data show CDR1 as SNHLY and CDR2 as FYNNEI. DNA for the CDR3: TGTGCCAGCTCGACCAACAGGGACAATCAGCCCCAGCATTTT. This translates into CASSTNRDNQPQHF.

The chain joins TRBV27 to TRBJ2-6, with TRBD1 matching 9 bases. The germline CDR1 and CDR2 sequences are MNHEY and SMNVEV (reference sequence). The CDR3 loop spans 18 amino acids. The junction had 11 bases not matched to a gene; V was cut back by 6 bases and J by 2 bases. The CDR3 DNA reads TGTGCCAGCAGCCGTCTGGGGGGACAGGGTACTGGGGCCAACGTCCTGACTTTC. This sequence encodes CASSRLGGQGTGANVLTF.

The chain combines TRBV14 with TRBJ2-7; possibly TRBD2 for D (6 bases). The length of the CDR3 is 15 residues. CDR1 and CDR2 from the germline V gene are SGHDN and FVKESK. V lost 0 bases to trimming and J lost 3 bases, with 12 bases between them. CDR3 amino acids: CASSQDQAGDYEQYF. In DNA form, the CDR3 reads TGTGCCAGCAGCCAAGACCAAGCGGGTGACTACGAGCAGTACTTC.